This record covers a single T cell receptor beta chain. Antigen unknown. This entry belongs to a study of Ad26.COV2.S vaccination and SARS-CoV-2 variants. The method was immunoSEQ multiplex PCR; TCRdb's version includes in-frame clones alone and lacks a portion of them. The table records just over 350,000 clones, around 92% of them present only once. Study-level findings and limits: Non-spike TCR breadth was similar in vaccine and placebo recipients.

The receptor was isolated from a human donor who had recovered from COVID-19. The input for sequencing was peripheral blood, taken after recovery from COVID-19.

DNA for the CDR3: TGCAGCGTTGAAGTAGGGACAGGGACCGGTGGCTACACCTTC. Protein product: CSVEVGTGTGGYTF. The rearrangement uses TRBV29-1 and TRBJ1-2, with TRBD1 matching over 9 bases. The CDR3 has 14 amino acids. The germline V gene has CDR1 SQVTM and CDR2 ANQGSEA. V lost 1 base, J lost 7 bases, and 7 bases stayed unmatched.